This record looks at one T cell receptor beta chain sequence and its context. The sample originates from a study of T cells in Graves' hyperthyroidism and ophthalmopathy. Trimming took 4 bases from V and 1 from J; bases not matched to a gene: 4. This CDR3 is 15 amino acids long. CDR1 and CDR2 from the germline V gene are SGDLS and YYNGEE. It was RNA transcripts that yielded the amplified TCR beta CDR3 regions. First-round RT-PCR with HTBI primers amplified the TCR CDR3 region. TCRdb called the multiplex PCR reads again in MiXCR, with one record for every CDR3 protein. The sample yields over 250,000 distinct CDR3 sequences, roughly 20% seen once.

This clonotype originated in a man aged 30 to 39 with Graves' ophthalmopathy. The sequenced sample consisted of blood. The chain is built from TRBV9 and TRBJ2-5; 10 positions match TRBD1. This CDR3 is CASSTRQGAQETQYF. The CDR3 DNA is TGTGCCAGCAGCACGCGACAGGGGGCCCAAGAGACCCAGTACTTC.